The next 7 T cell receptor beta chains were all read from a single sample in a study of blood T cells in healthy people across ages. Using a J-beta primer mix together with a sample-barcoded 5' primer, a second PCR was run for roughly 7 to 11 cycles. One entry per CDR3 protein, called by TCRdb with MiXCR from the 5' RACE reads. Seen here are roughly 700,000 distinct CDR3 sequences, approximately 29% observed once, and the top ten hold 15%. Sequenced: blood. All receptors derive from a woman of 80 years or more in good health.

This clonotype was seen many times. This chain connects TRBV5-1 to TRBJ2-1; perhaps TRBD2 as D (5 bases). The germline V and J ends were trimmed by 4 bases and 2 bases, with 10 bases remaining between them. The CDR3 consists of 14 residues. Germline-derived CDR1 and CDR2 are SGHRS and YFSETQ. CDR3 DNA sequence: TGCGCCAGCAGCCCCCTCGGGACCTACAATGAGCAGTTCTTC. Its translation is CASSPLGTYNEQFF.

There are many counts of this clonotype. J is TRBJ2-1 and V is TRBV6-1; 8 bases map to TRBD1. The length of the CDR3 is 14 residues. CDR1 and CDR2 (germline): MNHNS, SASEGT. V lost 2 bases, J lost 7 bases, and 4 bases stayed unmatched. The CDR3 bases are TGTGCCAGCAGTGAAAAAACAGGGGGGAATGAGCAGTTCTTC. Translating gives CASSEKTGGNEQFF.

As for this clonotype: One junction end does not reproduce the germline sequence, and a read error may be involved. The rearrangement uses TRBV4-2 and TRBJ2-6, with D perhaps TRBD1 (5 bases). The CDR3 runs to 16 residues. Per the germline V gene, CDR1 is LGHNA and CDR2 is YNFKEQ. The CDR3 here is CASSQEWSSGANVRTF. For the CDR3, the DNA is TGTGCCAGCAGCCAAGAATGGTCCTCTGGGGCCAACGTCCGGACTTTC.

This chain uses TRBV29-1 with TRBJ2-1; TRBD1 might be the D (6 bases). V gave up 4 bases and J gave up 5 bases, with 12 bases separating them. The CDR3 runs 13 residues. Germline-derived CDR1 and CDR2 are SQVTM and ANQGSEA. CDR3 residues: CSVARDNHNEQFF. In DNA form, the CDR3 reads TGCAGCGTTGCCCGGGACAATCACAATGAGCAGTTCTTC.

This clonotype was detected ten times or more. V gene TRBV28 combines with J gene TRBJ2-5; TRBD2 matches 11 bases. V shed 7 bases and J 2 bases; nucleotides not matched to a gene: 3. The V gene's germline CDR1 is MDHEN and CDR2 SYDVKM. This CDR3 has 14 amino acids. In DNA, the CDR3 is TGTGCCAGCACACTAGCGGGGGAGCAAGAGACCCAGTACTTC. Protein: CASTLAGEQETQYF.

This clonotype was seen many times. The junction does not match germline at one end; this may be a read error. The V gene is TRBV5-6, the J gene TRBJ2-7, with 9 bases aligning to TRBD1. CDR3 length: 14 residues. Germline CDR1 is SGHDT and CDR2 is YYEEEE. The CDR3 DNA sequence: TGCGCCAGCAGCTTGGAGGGACAGGGCTACGAGCAGTACTTC. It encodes CASSLEGQGYEQYF.

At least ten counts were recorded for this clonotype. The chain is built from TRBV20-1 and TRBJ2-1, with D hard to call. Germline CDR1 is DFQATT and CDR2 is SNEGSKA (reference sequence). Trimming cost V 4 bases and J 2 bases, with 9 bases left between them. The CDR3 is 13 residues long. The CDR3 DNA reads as TGCAGTGCTAACCCGGGTCCCTACAATGAGCAGTTCTTC. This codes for CSANPGPYNEQFF.